This TCR beta chain was recovered during a study of T cell repertoires in cytomegalovirus infection (dated by TCRdb to between 2018 and 2020). With respect to the entire study: The HLA type of each donor mattered for the analysis, because public TCR beta signatures pointed to carriage of CMV infection along with the matching HLA type.

The CDR3 measures 16 amino acids from cysteine to phenylalanine. Only CDR3 DNA remains: 48 bases, in frame from the first base. Per the germline V gene, MNHEY is the CDR1 and SVGEGT is the CDR2. Trimmed from V: 4 bases; trimmed from J: 6 bases; junction bases lacking a gene match: 7. The sequencer was an Illumina HiSeq 1500. The raw public data were reprocessed by TCRdb itself: fastp quality trimming at Q25, MiXCR clonotype calling, in-frame beta chains only. Records with the same CDR3 protein are collapsed into one entry carrying the most frequent genes and DNA. The sample data list approximately 500,000 distinct CDR3 sequences, and around 27% of these were observed just once. The top ten clones comprise less than 15% of the sample. What the authors observed across the whole study: In both this cohort and an independent cohort of 352 donors, the cumulative frequency of public TCR beta family members distinguished carriers of CMV infection plus the relevant HLA type. In the ex vivo response, HLA-C-restricted CMV-specific TCR beta clonotypes were dominant, and in two of eight donors the single most frequent clonotype came from this HLA-C-restricted group.

As for this clonotype: This receptor's antigen is unknown. No clone much larger than this one lies a single base away; base qualities are absent.

This clonotype was sampled from a human donor in good health (CMV status not recorded). Some clones in this sample may be carry-over from other donors' samples. The chain is encoded by TRBV6-2 or TRBV6-3 joined to TRBJ2-1, with 12 bases matching TRBD2. The specimen was PBMCs. DNA sequence: TGTGCCAGCAGTTCCACCTCTAGCGGGAGGGCCAATGAGCAGTTCTTC. This sequence encodes CASSSTSSGRANEQFF.